This passage covers 31 T cell receptor beta chains from one sample sequenced in a study of human T cells and chemical hapten exposure. Time point specified: patch test 2, 6 weeks after DPC sensitization. Treatment denoted: therapeutic diphenylcyclopropenone sensitization with weekly scalp DPC. TCRdb independently ran MiXCR on the RACE reads; one entry per CDR3 protein. Among about 85,000 distinct CDR3 sequences listed, around 10% were seen once. Material: whole blood, obtained in connection with sensitization to the hapten diphenylcyclopropenone (DPC). Every receptor here comes from a man in his late teens or twenties with alopecia areata. Some clones in this sample may be carry-over from other donors' samples.

This clonotype was counted a few times. CDR3 DNA sequence: TGCAGCGCCACAGGGGGCGCGGACTATGGCTACACCTTC. It codes for CSATGGADYGYTF. The V gene is TRBV29-1, the J gene TRBJ1-2, with 9 positions matching TRBD1. CDR1 SQVTM and CDR2 ANQGSEA come from the germline V gene. This CDR3 region has 13 residues. V shed 7 bases and J 3 bases; nucleotides not matched to a gene: 6.

This clonotype was seen a few times. CDR3 sequence reads: CASASSYMGSGANVLTF. The CDR3, as DNA: TGTGCCAGCGCCTCGTCTTATATGGGCTCTGGGGCCAACGTCCTGACTTTC. The chain links TRBV18 to TRBJ2-6; D is unclear. Looked up from germline, CDR1 is KGHSH and CDR2 is LQKENI. Trimming left V 8 bases short and J 0 bases short, with 17 bases between. The CDR3 sequence is 17 residues long.

This clonotype was detected only a few times. The chain recombines TRBV6-5 with TRBJ1-1; D gene ambiguous. In germline, CDR1 is MNHEY, CDR2 SVGAGI. The CDR3 length is 13 residues. Trimming took 9 bases from V and 2 from J, leaving 13 bases between them. This CDR3 is CASSKLTNTEAFF. CDR3 coding DNA: TGTGCCAGTTCGAAGTTAACTAACACTGAAGCTTTCTTT.

This clonotype was detected many times. The chain uses TRBV7-3 and TRBJ2-2; weak D call: TRBD2 (6 bases). CDR1 SGHTA and CDR2 FQGTGA come from the germline V gene. The germline V and J ends were trimmed by 5 bases and 4 bases, with 14 bases remaining between them. The CDR3 sequence is 15 residues long. The CDR3 loop is CASSPDGAGTGELFF. CDR3 nucleotide sequence: TGTGCCAGCAGCCCGGACGGAGCGGGCACCGGGGAGCTGTTTTTT.

This chain links TRBV10-3 with TRBJ1-5, with 7 bases that match TRBD1. CDR3 length equals 15 residues. The J segment lost 2 bases and the V segment lost 7 bases, leaving 8 bases of the junction unmatched. Germline V gene data show CDR1 as ENHRY and CDR2 as SYGVKD. The CDR3 DNA is TGTGCCATCAAGGCCGACAGGGATGGCAATCAGCCCCAGCATTTT. It codes for CAIKADRDGNQPQHF.

At least ten counts were recorded for this clonotype. The chain carries TRBV5-1 and TRBJ2-7; D gene uncertain. The CDR3 runs to 13 residues. Germline V lookup: CDR1 SGHRS, CDR2 YFSETQ. V dropped 6 bases and J dropped 0 bases, with 10 bases sitting between them. For the CDR3, the DNA is TGCGCCAGCAAGAGGACGGCCTCCTACGAGCAGTACTTC. Translated, it gives CASKRTASYEQYF.

This clonotype has only a few counts. The genes are TRBV4-1 and TRBJ1-1; 8 bases fit TRBD1. After removal of 1 base from V and 5 bases from J, the junction contained 3 bases not matched to a gene. Germline V gives CDR1 MGHRA, CDR2 YSYEKL. This CDR3 comprises 14 residues. The CDR3 nucleotides read TGCGCCAGCAGCCAAGGGACAGGGAGAACTGAAGCTTTCTTT. Residues: CASSQGTGRTEAFF.

This clonotype has only one observation. The rearrangement joins TRBV28 to TRBJ2-7; D remains unclear. This CDR3 has 14 amino acids. V was clipped by 4 bases and J by 2 bases, with 12 bases between them. CDR1 is MDHEN, CDR2 SYDVKM, per germline. DNA for the CDR3: TGTGCCAGCAGTTACGGCGCACAAGCCTACGAGCAGTACGTC. It specifies CASSYGAQAYEQYV.

A few counts support this clonotype. The V call is TRBV19, the J call TRBJ1-5; 7 bases map to TRBD1. The CDR3 consists of 15 residues. V lost 6 bases, J lost 4 bases, and 9 bases stayed unmatched. Per germline, CDR1 LNHDA and CDR2 SQIVND (reference sequence). In nucleotides, the CDR3 is TGTGCCAGTAGAACCACCGGGACAGTTAATCAGCCCCAGCATTTT. Its protein product is CASRTTGTVNQPQHF. Variable domain in full (rest from reference TRBV19 and TRBJ1-5): DGGITQSPKYLFRKEGQNVTLSCEQNLNHDAMYWYRQDPGQGLRLIYYSQIVNDFQKGDIAEGYSVSREKKESFPLTVTSAQKNPTAFYLCASRTTGTVNQPQHFGDGTRLSIL.

This chain uses TRBV29-1 with TRBJ2-5; TRBD1 aligns across 7 bases. V shed 7 bases, J shed 1 base, and the junction held 3 bases outside the gene matches. This CDR3 comprises 12 residues. Germline CDR1 SQVTM, CDR2 ANQGSEA. CDR3 region: CSARQGQETQYF. Here the CDR3 DNA reads TGCAGCGCCCGACAGGGCCAAGAGACCCAGTACTTC.

This clonotype was observed many times. J is TRBJ2-3 and V is TRBV12-3 or TRBV12-4; D might be TRBD1 (6 bases). V was trimmed by 5 bases and J by 5 bases, leaving 14 bases between them. The CDR3 is made up of 14 amino acids. CDR3 coding DNA: TGTGCCAGCAGTCTCATCCGAGGGGGAGATACGCAGTATTTT. Encoded protein: CASSLIRGGDTQYF.

This clonotype was counted a few times. V usage is TRBV29-1 and J usage is TRBJ2-7; no reliable D call. CDR1 SQVTM and CDR2 ANQGSEA come from the germline V gene. The CDR3 has 8 amino acids. V gave up 8 bases and J gave up 6 bases, with 5 bases separating them. CDR3 protein: CSMGEQYV. The DNA of the CDR3 is TGCAGCATGGGCGAGCAGTACGTC.

Written as DNA, the CDR3 is TGCAGCGTTGAAGAGACTAGCTGGGCAGATACGCAGTATTTT. Translated: CSVEETSWADTQYF. This chain links TRBV29-1 with TRBJ2-3; 7 nucleotides line up with TRBD2. This CDR3 is 14 amino acids long. Germline assignment: CDR1 SQVTM and CDR2 ANQGSEA. V lost 0 bases and J lost 4; bases outside the gene matches: 4.

This clonotype was counted only a few times. The V and J genes are TRBV18 and TRBJ2-1, with a tentative D call TRBD1 (6 bases). Trimming left V 4 bases short and J 10 bases short, with 11 bases between. Looked up from germline, CDR1 is KGHSH and CDR2 is LQKENI. CDR3 length: 12 amino acids. This chain's CDR3 is CASSQQGREQFF. DNA for the CDR3: TGTGCCAGCTCACAACAGGGAAGGGAGCAGTTCTTC.

This clonotype has ten or more counts. This rearrangement joins TRBV6-5 to TRBJ1-4; D remains ambiguous. Germline values: CDR1 MNHEY, CDR2 SVGAGI. The CDR3 sequence is 15 residues long. Trimming pared 5 bases from V and 3 bases from J, leaving 13 bases between. In DNA form, the CDR3 reads TGTGCCAGCAGTCGCCACGGGAGCTCTAATGAAAAACTGTTTTTT. It encodes CASSRHGSSNEKLFF.

This clonotype appeared a few times. J is TRBJ2-3 and V is TRBV5-1; D is perhaps TRBD1 (5 bases). The CDR3 length is 16 residues. CDR1 is SGHRS, CDR2 YFSETQ, per germline. The V end lost 0 bases, the J end lost 2 bases, and 13 bases lay between the germline ends. The CDR3 region is CASSLVVTDNTDTQYF. The CDR3, as DNA: TGCGCCAGCAGCTTGGTTGTAACGGACAACACAGATACGCAGTATTTT.

A remark on this clonotype: Its ends do not fully match the called genes, so a read error is possible. The chain recombines TRBV7-2 with TRBJ1-1; TRBD1 is a possible D gene (5 bases). Germline CDR1 reads SGHTA; CDR2 reads FQGNSA. This CDR3 spans 13 amino acids. The CDR3 reads CPSSSTGNTEAFF. CDR3 sequence (DNA): TGTCCCAGCAGCTCCACAGGGAACACTGAAGCTTTCTTT.

This clonotype was counted a few times. V gene TRBV6-2 or TRBV6-3 combines with J gene TRBJ1-1, with D unresolved. The CDR3 length is 17 residues. V lost 0 bases to trimming and J lost 1 base, with 15 bases between them. Germline V gives CDR1 MNHEY, CDR2 SVGEGT. The CDR3 loop reads CASSYSITSLGNTEAFF. CDR3 bases: TGTGCCAGCAGTTACTCGATTACCAGCCTAGGGAACACTGAAGCTTTCTTT.

This clonotype was seen more than once but under ten times. V and J are TRBV6-1 and TRBJ2-7, with D possibly called TRBD1 or TRBD2 (5 bases each). This CDR3 comprises 14 residues. Trimming took off 4 bases at V and 0 bases at J, with 10 bases between the two ends. In germline, CDR1 is MNHNS, CDR2 SASEGT. The CDR3 here is CASSVLGTSYEQYF. The CDR3 DNA reads as TGTGCCAGCAGTGTGCTAGGGACCTCCTACGAGCAGTACTTC.

This clonotype was counted a few times. This chain uses TRBV20-1 with TRBJ2-3; 12 nucleotides agree with TRBD2. Unmatched junction bases numbered 6, after V lost 3 bases and J lost 2 bases. CDR1 is DFQATT and CDR2 is SNEGSKA in the germline V gene (reference sequence). The CDR3 spans 16 residues. The CDR3 spells CSASGTSGGFTDTQYF. CDR3 nucleotide sequence: TGCAGTGCTAGCGGTACTAGCGGGGGGTTCACAGATACGCAGTATTTT.

This clonotype was seen a few times. The J gene is TRBJ2-4, the V gene TRBV6-5; D is possibly TRBD1 (6 bases). The V gene's germline CDR1 is MNHEY and CDR2 SVGAGI. There are 15 residues in the CDR3. Between the trimmed V and J ends, which lost 6 bases and 0 bases, there was a span of 12 bases. DNA of the CDR3: TGTGCCAGCAGGTCGGGACACTTAGCCAAAAACATTCAGTACTTC. Its protein is CASRSGHLAKNIQYF.

This clonotype was recorded many times. The chain is built from TRBV12-3 or TRBV12-4 and TRBJ2-3; no definite D call. Trimming took 1 base from V and 1 from J, leaving 9 bases between them. The CDR3 length is 15 residues. The CDR3 region has the DNA TGTGCCAGCAGTTTAGGAAGTGGCGGCACAGATACGCAGTATTTT. It yields the protein CASSLGSGGTDTQYF.

This clonotype was found many times. The rearrangement links TRBV6-2 or TRBV6-3 to TRBJ2-2; D not resolved. Germline V CDR1 and CDR2: MNHEY, SVGEGT. CDR3 length equals 13 residues. V shed 0 bases and J shed 6 bases, with 5 bases lying between them. The CDR3 loop reads CASSYSTAGELFF. As DNA, the CDR3 is TGTGCCAGCAGTTACTCGACGGCCGGGGAGCTGTTTTTT.

This clonotype was seen repeatedly, ten times or more. The rearrangement joins TRBV7-3 to TRBJ2-2, with D perhaps given as TRBD1 or TRBD2 (5 bases each). Germline assignment: CDR1 SGHTA and CDR2 FQGTGA. The V gene lost 3 bases and the J gene lost 7 bases, with 12 bases spanning the gap. The CDR3 spans 14 residues. CDR3 nucleotides: TGTGCCAGCAGCTTCTCGGGGCTTTACGGGGAGCTGTTTTTT. This codes for CASSFSGLYGELFF.

This clonotype was observed many times. The chain recombines TRBV7-3 with TRBJ2-5, with a weak D call TRBD1 (5 bases). Germline V gives CDR1 SGHTA, CDR2 FQGTGA. CDR3 size: 17 residues. Between the trimmed V and J ends, which lost 1 base and 2 bases, there was a span of 17 bases. CDR3 in DNA: TGTGCCAGCAGCTTAAGGCGATTTGGACACTTGCAAGAGACCCAGTACTTC. Encoded protein: CASSLRRFGHLQETQYF.

A few counts support this clonotype. The chain recombines TRBV29-1 with TRBJ2-3; 8 nucleotides agree with TRBD1. Germline V gene sequence: CDR1 SQVTM, CDR2 ANQGSEA. Germline trimming cut 6 bases from V and 3 bases from J; bases unmatched to any gene: 8. The CDR3 length is 14 residues. The CDR3 nucleotides are TGCAGCGTCGACAGGGGATCGTCGACAGATACGCAGTATTTT. This encodes CSVDRGSSTDTQYF.

This chain joins TRBV7-8 and TRBJ1-4; TRBD1 aligns across 7 bases. The CDR3 sequence is 14 residues long. After removal of 6 bases from V and 6 bases from J, the junction contained 7 bases not matched to a gene. The germline V gene has CDR1 SGHVS and CDR2 FQNEAQ. The CDR3 region is CASRTDREYEKLFF. For the CDR3, the DNA is TGTGCCAGCAGAACCGACAGGGAATATGAAAAACTGTTTTTT.

The chain employs TRBV7-2 and TRBJ1-1; the D gene is possibly TRBD1 (6 bases). Germline CDR1 SGHTA, CDR2 FQGNSA. This CDR3 region has 14 residues. V lost 8 bases and J lost 0, with 13 bases in between. The CDR3 is CASLPTGLNTEAFF. Written as DNA, the CDR3 is TGTGCCAGCCTCCCGACAGGATTGAACACTGAAGCTTTCTTT.

This clonotype appeared many times. The rearrangement links TRBV6-4 to TRBJ1-2, with 7 bases identical to TRBD1. This CDR3 comprises 11 residues. CDR1 is MRHNA, CDR2 SNTAGT, per germline. Trimming cost V 8 bases and J 7 bases; bases outside gene matches: 4. This chain's CDR3 is CASGNRGGYTF. CDR3 coding DNA: TGTGCCAGCGGAAACAGGGGTGGCTACACCTTC.

The rearrangement uses TRBV11-2 and TRBJ2-1; no clear D. This CDR3 comprises 13 residues. CDR1 and CDR2 (germline): SGHAT, FQNNGV. V lost 1 base to trimming and J lost 10 bases, with 11 bases between them. CDR3 DNA: TGTGCCAGCAGCTTAGCCCAGGTGGGAGAGCAGTTCTTC. It specifies CASSLAQVGEQFF.

The V gene is TRBV2, the J gene TRBJ2-1, with D possibly TRBD1 on 6 matching bases. Germline CDR1 SNHLY, CDR2 FYNNEI. Trimming pared 7 bases from V and 1 base from J, leaving 11 bases between. This CDR3 spans 14 amino acids. The DNA for the CDR3 is TGTGCCAGCACCCAACAGGGATCCTACAATGAGCAGTTCTTC. Residues: CASTQQGSYNEQFF.